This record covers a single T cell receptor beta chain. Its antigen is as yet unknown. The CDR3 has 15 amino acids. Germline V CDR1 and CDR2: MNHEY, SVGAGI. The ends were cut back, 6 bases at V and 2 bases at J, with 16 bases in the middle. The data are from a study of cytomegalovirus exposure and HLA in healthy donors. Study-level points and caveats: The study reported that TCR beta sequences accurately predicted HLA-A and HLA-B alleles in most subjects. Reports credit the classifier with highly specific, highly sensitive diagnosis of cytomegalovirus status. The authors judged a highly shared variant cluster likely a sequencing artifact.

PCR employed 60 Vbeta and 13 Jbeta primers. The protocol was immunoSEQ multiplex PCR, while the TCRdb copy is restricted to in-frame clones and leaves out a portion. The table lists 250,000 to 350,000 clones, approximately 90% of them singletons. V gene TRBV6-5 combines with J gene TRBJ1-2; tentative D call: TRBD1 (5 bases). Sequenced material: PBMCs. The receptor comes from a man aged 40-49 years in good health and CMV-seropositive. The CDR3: CASSRVRGINYGYTF. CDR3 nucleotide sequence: TGTGCCAGCAGCCGCGTAAGGGGAATAAACTATGGCTACACCTTC.